This T cell receptor (beta chain) came from a study of T cells in Graves' hyperthyroidism and ophthalmopathy. The V gene lost 8 bases and the J gene lost 4 bases, with 11 bases spanning the gap. The germline V gene has CDR1 MDHEN and CDR2 SYDVKM. The CDR3 is 12 residues long. The TCR beta CDR3 regions underwent amplification using RNA transcripts as the source. Carried out on the TCR CDR3, a first-round RT-PCR used the HTBI primer set. TCRdb reprocessed the multiplex PCR reads with MiXCR, giving one entry per CDR3 protein. This table has a few hundred thousand distinct CDR3 sequences, around 21% appearing once. This clonotype has ten or more counts.

This receptor was identified in a man younger than 30 with Graves' hyperthyroidism. This sequence joins TRBV28 and TRBJ1-2; D is possibly TRBD1 (5 bases). Material for sequencing was blood. CDR3 loop: CASGEGSYGYTF. CDR3 nucleotides: TGTGCCAGCGGGGAGGGGAGCTATGGCTACACCTTC.